This TCR beta chain is from a study of regulatory T cells in long-lasting Graves disease. Study background: For a period under 3 months, newly diagnosed Graves' patients had taken antithyroid drugs. General observations from the study: Accuracy may have suffered from the small sample size.

The CDR3 is made up of 16 amino acids. V was trimmed by 7 bases and J by 4 bases, leaving 17 bases between them. Time point in this sample: newly diagnosed GD, antithyroid drugs for less than 3 months. With RNA extracted from PBMCs as input, the TCR library was made. Combining iRepertoire HTBI primers with Arm-PCR of CDR3 regions, the authors built TCR beta libraries. One entry per CDR3 protein, called by TCRdb with MiXCR from the multiplex PCR reads. The profile covers approximately 360,000 distinct CDR3 sequences, with roughly 12% appearing a single time and under 20% taken by the ten largest. This clonotype was seen only a few times. The antigen is undetermined. The sample was also linked to a second study, of T cells in Graves' hyperthyroidism and ophthalmopathy.

The V call is TRBV12-3 or TRBV12-4, the J call TRBJ2-6; D might be TRBD1 or TRBD2, each matching 5 bases. The receptor was derived from a woman under 30 with Graves disease. Here the sequenced sample was peripheral blood mononuclear cells (PBMCs), taken at new diagnosis, from a patient treated with antithyroid drugs. In DNA, the CDR3 is TGTGCCAGCACCCCGGGACCCCATGAGGGGGCCAACGTCCTGACTTTC. Its translation: CASTPGPHEGANVLTF.